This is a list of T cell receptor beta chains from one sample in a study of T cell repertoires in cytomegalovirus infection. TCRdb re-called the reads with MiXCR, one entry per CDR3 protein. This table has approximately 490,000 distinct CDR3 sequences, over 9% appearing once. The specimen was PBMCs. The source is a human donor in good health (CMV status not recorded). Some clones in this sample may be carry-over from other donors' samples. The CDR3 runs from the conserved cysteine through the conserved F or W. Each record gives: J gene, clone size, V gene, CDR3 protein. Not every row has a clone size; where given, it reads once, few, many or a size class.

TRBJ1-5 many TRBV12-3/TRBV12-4 CASSDQGADQPQHF
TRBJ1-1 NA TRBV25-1 CASSALGQVRVNTEAFF
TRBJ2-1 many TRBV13 CASSLGQDPYNEQFF
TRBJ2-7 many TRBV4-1 CASSPIGTGNYEQYF
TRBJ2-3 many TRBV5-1 CASSTGTSGADTQYF
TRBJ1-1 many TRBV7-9 CASSLVTLHTEAFF
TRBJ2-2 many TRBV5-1 CASSKLGTPDGELFF
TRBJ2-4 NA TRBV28 CASSLLRDIQYF
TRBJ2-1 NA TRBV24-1 CATSEGGGGPSYNEQFF
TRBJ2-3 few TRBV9 CASSVITDTQYF
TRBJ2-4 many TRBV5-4 CASSQMRGLAKNIQYF